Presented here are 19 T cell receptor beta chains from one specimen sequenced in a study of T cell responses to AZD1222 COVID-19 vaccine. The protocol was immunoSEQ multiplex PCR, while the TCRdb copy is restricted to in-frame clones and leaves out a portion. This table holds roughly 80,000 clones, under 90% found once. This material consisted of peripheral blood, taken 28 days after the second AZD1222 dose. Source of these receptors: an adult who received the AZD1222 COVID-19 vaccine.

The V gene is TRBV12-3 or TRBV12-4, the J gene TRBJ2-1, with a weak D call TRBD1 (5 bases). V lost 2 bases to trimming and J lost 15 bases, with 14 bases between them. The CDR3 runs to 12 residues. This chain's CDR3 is CASSLQGVFVFF. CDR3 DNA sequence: TGTGCCAGCAGTTTACAGGGTGTTTTCGTGTTCTTC.

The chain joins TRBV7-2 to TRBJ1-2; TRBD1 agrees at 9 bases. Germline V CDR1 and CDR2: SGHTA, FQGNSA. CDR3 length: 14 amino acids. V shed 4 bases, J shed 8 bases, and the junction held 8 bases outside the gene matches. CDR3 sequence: CASSSGQGVGGYTF. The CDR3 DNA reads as TGTGCCAGCAGCTCGGGACAGGGTGTGGGAGGCTACACCTTC.

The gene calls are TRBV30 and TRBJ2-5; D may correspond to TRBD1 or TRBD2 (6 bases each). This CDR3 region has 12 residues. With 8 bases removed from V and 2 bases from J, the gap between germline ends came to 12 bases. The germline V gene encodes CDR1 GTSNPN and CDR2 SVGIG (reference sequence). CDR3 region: CARGLGQETQYF. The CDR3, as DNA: TGTGCCCGGGGGCTGGGTCAAGAGACCCAGTACTTC.

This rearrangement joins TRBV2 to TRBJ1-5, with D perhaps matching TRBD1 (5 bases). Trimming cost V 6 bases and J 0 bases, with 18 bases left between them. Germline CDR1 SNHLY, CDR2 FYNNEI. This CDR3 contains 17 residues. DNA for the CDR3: TGTGCCAGCAGCTTGGGGGGGGTCGGAGGTAGCAATCAGCCCCAGCATTTT. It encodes CASSLGGVGGSNQPQHF.

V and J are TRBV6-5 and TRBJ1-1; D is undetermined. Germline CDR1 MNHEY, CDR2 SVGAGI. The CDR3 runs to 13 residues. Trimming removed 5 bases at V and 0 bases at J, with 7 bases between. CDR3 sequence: CASSPQMNTEAFF. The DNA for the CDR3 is TGTGCCAGCAGTCCGCAAATGAACACTGAAGCTTTCTTT.

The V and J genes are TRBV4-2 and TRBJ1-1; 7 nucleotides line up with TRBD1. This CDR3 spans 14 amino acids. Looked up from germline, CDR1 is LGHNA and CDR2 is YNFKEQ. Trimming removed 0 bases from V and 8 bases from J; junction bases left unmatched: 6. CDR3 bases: TGTGCCAGCAGCCAAGATCTTGAACAGGGGGAAGCTTTCTTT. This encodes CASSQDLEQGEAFF.

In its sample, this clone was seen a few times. The CDR3 loop reads CASSDGQGYEAFF. CDR3 sequence (DNA): TGCGCCAGCAGCGATGGACAGGGCTATGAAGCTTTCTTT. The chain uses TRBV5-1 and TRBJ1-1; 8 bases align to TRBD1. Trimming removed 4 bases from V and 7 bases from J; junction bases left unmatched: 6. The germline V gene has CDR1 SGHRS and CDR2 YFSETQ. The CDR3 has 13 amino acids.

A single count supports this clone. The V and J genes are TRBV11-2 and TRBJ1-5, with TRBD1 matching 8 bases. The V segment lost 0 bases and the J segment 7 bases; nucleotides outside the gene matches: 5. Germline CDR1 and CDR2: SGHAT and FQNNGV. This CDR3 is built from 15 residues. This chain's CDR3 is CASSLDRGLGQPQHF. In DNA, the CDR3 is TGTGCCAGCAGCTTAGACAGGGGGCTAGGGCAGCCCCAGCATTTT.

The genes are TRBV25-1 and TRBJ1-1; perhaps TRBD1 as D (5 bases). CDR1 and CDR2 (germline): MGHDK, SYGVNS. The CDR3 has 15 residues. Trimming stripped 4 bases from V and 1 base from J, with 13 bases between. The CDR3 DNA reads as TGTGCCAGCAGTGCCCGCGGGACGGAGAACACTGAAGCTTTCTTT. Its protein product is CASSARGTENTEAFF.

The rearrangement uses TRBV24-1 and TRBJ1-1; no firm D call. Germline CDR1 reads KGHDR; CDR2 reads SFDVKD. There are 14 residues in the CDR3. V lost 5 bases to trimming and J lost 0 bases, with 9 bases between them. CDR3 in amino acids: CATSGTGMNTEAFF. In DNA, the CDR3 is TGTGCCACCAGTGGTACGGGCATGAACACTGAAGCTTTCTTT.

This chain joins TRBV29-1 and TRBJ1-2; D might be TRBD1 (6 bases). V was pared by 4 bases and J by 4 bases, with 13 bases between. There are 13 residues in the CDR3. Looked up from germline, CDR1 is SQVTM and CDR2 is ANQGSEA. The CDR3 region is CSVATDSVYGYTF. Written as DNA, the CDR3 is TGCAGCGTTGCCACGGACAGCGTCTATGGCTACACCTTC. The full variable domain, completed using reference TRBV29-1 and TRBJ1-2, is SAVISQKPSRDICQRGTSLTIQCQVDSQVTMMFWYRQQPGQSLTLIATANQGSEATYESGFVIDKFPISRPNLTFSTLTVSNMSPEDSSIYLCSVATDSVYGYTFGSGTRLTVV.

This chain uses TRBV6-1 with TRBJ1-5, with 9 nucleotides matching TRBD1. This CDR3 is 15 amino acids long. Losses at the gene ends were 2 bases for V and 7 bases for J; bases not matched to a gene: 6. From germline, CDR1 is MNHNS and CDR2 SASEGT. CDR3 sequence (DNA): TGTGCCAGCAGTGAAATGACAGGGGGGTTGCAGCCCCAGCATTTT. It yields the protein CASSEMTGGLQPQHF.

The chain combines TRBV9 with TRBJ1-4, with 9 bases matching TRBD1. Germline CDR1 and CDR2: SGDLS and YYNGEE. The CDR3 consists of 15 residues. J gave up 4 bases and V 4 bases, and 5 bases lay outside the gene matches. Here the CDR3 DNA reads TGTGCCAGCAGCAAACAGGGGGCCCTTAATGAAAAACTGTTTTTT. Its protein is CASSKQGALNEKLFF.

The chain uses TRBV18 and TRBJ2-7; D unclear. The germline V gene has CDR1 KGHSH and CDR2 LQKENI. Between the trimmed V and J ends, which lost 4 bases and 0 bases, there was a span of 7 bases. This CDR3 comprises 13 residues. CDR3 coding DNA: TGTGCCAGCTCACATGGAGACTCCTACGAGCAGTACTTC. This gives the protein CASSHGDSYEQYF.

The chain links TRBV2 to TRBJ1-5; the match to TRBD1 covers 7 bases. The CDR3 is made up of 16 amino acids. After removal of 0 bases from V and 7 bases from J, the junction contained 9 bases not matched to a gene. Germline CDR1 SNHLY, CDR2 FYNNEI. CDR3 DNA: TGTGCCAGCAGTGAAGCGCTGACAGGGCTCCCCCAGCCCCAGCATTTT. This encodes CASSEALTGLPQPQHF.

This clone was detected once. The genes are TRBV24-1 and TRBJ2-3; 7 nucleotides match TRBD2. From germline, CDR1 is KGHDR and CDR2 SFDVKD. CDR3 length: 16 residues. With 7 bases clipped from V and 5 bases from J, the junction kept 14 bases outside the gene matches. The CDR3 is CATSDSGASALDTQYF. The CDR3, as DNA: TGTGCCACCAGCGACAGCGGGGCTAGCGCGTTAGATACGCAGTATTTT.

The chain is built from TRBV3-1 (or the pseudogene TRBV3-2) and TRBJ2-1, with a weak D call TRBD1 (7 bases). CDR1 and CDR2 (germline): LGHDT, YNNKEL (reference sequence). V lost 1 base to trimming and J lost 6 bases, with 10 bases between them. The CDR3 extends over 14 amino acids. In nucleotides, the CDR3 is TGTGCCAGCAGCCAAGTTCAGGGGGGCAATGAGCAGTTCTTC. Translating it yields CASSQVQGGNEQFF.

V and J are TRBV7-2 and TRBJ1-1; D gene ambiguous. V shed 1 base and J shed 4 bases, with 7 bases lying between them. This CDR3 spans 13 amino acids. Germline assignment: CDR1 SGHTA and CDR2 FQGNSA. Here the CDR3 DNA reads TGTGCCAGCAGCTTAGGGGCGGGCACTGAAGCTTTCTTT. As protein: CASSLGAGTEAFF.

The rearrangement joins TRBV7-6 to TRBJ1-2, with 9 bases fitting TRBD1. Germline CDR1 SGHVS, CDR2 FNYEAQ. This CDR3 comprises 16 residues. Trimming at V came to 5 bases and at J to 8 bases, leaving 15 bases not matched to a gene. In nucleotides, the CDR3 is TGTGCCAGCAGCGCACAATTGGGACAGGGTCGCAGCGGCTACACCTTC. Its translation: CASSAQLGQGRSGYTF.